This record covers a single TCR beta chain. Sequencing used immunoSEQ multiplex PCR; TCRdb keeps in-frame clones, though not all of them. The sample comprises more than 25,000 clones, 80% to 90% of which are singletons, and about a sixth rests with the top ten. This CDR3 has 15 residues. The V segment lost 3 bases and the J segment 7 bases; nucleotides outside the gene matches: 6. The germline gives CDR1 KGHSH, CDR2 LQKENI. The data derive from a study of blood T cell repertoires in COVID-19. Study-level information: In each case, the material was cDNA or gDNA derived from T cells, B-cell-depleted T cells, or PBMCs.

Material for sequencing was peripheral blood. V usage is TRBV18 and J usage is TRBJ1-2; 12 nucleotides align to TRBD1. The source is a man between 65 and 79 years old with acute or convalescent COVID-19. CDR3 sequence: CASSPPGTGGFGYTF. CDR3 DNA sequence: TGTGCCAGCTCACCGCCCGGGACAGGGGGCTTTGGCTACACCTTC.